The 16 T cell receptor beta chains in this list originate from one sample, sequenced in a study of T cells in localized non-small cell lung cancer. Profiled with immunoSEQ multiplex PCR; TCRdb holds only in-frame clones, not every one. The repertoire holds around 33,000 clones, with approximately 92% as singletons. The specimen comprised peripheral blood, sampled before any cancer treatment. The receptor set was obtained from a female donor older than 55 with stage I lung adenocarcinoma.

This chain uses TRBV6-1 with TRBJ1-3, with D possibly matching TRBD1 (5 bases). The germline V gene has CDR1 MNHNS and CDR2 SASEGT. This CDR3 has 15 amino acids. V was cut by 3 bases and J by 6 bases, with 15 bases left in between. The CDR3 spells CASSDSGRALNTIYF. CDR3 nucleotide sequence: TGTGCCAGCAGTGATTCAGGGCGAGCGTTAAACACCATATATTTT.

CDR3 nucleotides: TGTGCCAGCAGCAAATGGGGGACAGCCACCAGCACCTACGAGCAGTACTTC. Protein product: CASSKWGTATSTYEQYF. The genes are TRBV21-1 and TRBJ2-7; the table's D call, TRBD1, has no DNA check behind it. TRBV21-1 represents a pseudogene. The CDR3 consists of 17 residues.

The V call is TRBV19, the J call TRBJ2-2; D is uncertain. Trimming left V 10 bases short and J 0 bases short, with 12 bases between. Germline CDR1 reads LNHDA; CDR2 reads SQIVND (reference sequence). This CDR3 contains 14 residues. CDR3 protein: CATLDRANTGELFF. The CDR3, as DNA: TGTGCCACCCTGGACCGAGCGAACACCGGGGAGCTGTTTTTT.

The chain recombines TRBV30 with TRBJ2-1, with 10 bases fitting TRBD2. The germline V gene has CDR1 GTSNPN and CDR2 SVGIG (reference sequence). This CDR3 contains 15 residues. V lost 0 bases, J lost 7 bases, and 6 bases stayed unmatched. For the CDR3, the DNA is TGTGCCTGGAGTGTAAGCGGGGGGGCGTTGAATGAGCAGTTCTTC. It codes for CAWSVSGGALNEQFF.

CDR3 bases: TGTGCCAGCAGCGCGGGACAGGGGCAAAAGCCCCAGCATTTT. Residues: CASSAGQGQKPQHF. The genes are TRBV6-1 and TRBJ1-5; TRBD1 aligns across 10 bases. The V gene's germline CDR1 is MNHNS and CDR2 SASEGT. Trimming cost V 6 bases and J 8 bases; bases outside gene matches: 7. The CDR3 consists of 14 residues.

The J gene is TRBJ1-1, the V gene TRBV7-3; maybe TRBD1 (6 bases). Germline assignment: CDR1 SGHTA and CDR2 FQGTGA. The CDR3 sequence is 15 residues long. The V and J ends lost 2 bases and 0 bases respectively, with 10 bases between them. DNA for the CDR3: TGTGCCAGCAGCTTAGATAGGGGGATGAACACTGAAGCTTTCTTT. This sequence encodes CASSLDRGMNTEAFF.

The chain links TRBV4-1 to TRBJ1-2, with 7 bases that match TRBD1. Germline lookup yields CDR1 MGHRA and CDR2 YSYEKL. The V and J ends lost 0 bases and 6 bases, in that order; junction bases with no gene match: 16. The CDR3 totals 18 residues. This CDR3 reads CASSQDVGPMTGYNGYTF. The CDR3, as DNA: TGCGCCAGCAGCCAAGATGTCGGCCCGATGACAGGGTATAATGGCTACACCTTC.

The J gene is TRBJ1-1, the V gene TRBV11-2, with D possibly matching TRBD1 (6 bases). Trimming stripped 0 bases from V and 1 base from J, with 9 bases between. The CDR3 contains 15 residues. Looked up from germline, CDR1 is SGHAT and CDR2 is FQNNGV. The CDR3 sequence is CASSLDWGANTEAFF. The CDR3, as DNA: TGTGCCAGCAGCTTAGATTGGGGGGCGAACACTGAAGCTTTCTTT.

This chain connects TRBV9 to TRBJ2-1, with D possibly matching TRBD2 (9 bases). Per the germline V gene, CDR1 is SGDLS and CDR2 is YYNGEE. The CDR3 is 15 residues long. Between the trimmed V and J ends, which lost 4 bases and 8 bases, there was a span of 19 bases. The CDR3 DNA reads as TGTGCCAGCAGCCCAGGGGGCGGGGGGGCAGATGAGCAGTTCTTC. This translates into CASSPGGGGADEQFF.

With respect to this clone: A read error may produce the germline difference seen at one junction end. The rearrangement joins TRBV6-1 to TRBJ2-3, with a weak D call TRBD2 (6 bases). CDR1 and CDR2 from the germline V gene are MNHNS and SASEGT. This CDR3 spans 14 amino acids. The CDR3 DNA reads TGTGCCACCAGTGGGGAGGCAGTCACAGATACGCAGTATTTT. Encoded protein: CATSGEAVTDTQYF.

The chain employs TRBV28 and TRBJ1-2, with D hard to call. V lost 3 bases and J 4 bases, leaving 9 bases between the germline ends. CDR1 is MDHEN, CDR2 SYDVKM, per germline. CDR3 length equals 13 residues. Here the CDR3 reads CASSLLQLYGYTF. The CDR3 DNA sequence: TGTGCCAGCAGTTTGTTACAGCTCTATGGCTACACCTTC.

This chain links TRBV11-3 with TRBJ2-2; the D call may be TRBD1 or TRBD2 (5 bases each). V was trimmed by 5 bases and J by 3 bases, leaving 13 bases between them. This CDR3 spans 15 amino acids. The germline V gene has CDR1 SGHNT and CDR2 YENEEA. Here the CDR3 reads CASSASRGDTGELFF. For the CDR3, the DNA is TGTGCCAGCAGCGCCTCACGAGGGGACACCGGGGAGCTGTTTTTT. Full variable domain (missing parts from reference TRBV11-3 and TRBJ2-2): EAGVVQSPRYKIIEKKQPVAFWCNPISGHNTLYWYLQNLGQGPELLIRYENEEAVDDSQLPKDRFSAERLKGVDSTLKIQPAELGDSAVYLCASSASRGDTGELFFGEGSRLTVL.

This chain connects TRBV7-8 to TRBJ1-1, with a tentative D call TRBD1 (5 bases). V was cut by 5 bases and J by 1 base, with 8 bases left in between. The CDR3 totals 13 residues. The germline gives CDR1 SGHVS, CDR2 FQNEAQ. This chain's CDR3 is CASSLGTNTEAFF. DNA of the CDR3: TGTGCCAGCAGCCTCGGGACGAACACTGAAGCTTTCTTT. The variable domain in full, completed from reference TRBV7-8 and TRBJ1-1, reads GAGVSQSPRYKVAKRGQDVALRCDPISGHVSLFWYQQALGQGPEFLTYFQNEAQLDKSGLPSDRFFAERPEGSVSTLKIQRTQQEDSAVYLCASSLGTNTEAFFGQGTRLTVV.

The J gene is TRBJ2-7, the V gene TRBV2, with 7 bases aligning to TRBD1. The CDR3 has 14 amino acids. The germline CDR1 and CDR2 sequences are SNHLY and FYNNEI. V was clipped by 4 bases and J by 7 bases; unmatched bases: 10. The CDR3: CASSGAEGAREQYF. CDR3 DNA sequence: TGTGCCAGCAGTGGGGCCGAGGGGGCGAGGGAGCAGTACTTC.

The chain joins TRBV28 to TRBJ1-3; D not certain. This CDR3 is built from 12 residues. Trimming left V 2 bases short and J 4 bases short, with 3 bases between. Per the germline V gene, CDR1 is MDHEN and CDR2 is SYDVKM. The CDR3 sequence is CASSLLGNTIYF. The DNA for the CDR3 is TGTGCCAGCAGTTTACTAGGAAACACCATATATTTT. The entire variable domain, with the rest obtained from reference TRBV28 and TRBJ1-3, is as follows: DVKVTQSSRYLVKRTGEKVFLECVQDMDHENMFWYRQDPGLGLRLIYFSYDVKMKEKGDIPEGYSVSREKKERFSLILESASTNQTSMYLCASSLLGNTIYFGEGSWLTVV.

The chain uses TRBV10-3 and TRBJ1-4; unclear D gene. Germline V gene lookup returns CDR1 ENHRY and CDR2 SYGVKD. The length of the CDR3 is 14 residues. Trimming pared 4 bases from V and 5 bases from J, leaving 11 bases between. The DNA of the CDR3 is TGTGCCATCAGTGCGATAGCGGGGAATGAAAAACTGTTTTTT. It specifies CAISAIAGNEKLFF.